This TCR beta chain was identified in a study of shared clonotypes between healthy human individuals. The junction had 7 bases not matched to a gene; V was cut back by 8 bases and J by 4 bases. The CDR3 runs 14 residues. The germline CDR1 and CDR2 sequences are ENHRY and SYGVKD. TCRdb keeps only in-frame clones here, not all; method: immunoSEQ multiplex PCR. The table includes over a million clones, around 97% detected once. The V call is TRBV10-3, the J call TRBJ2-2, with 7 bases lining up with TRBD1. Sequencing was performed on naive CD4+ T cells sorted from blood. Subset defined: CD45RA+ positively selected. The receptor was isolated from a man in his thirties or forties in good health. The CDR3 nucleotides read TGTGCCATCGGACAGGTTCACGGCACCGGGGAGCTGTTTTTT. It yields the protein CAIGQVHGTGELFF.